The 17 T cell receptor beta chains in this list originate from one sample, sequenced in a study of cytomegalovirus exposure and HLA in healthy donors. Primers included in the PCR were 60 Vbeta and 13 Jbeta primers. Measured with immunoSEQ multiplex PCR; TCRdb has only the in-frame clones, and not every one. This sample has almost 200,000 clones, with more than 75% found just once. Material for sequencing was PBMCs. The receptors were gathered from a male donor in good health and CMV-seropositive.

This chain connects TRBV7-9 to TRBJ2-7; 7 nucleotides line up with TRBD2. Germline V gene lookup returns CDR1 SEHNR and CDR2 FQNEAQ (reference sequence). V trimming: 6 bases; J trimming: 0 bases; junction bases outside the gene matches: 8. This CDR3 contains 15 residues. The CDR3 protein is CASSSQGLSSYEQYF. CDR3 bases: TGTGCCAGCAGTTCCCAGGGACTAAGCTCCTACGAGCAGTACTTC.

CDR3 in DNA: TGTGCCAGCAGCTTAGGGGAGGGTAATTCACCCCTCCACTTT. It is translated as CASSLGEGNSPLHF. This chain connects TRBV7-6 to TRBJ1-6; no reliable D call. The CDR3 consists of 14 residues. Germline loops: CDR1 SGHVS, CDR2 FNYEAQ. Trimming left V 1 base short and J 6 bases short, with 7 bases between.

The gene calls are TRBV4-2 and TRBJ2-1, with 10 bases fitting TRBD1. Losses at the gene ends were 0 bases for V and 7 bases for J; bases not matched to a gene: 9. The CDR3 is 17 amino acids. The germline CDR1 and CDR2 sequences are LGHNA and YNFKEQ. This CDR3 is CASSQDSAGQGTNEQFF. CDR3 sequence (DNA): TGTGCCAGCAGCCAAGATTCAGCGGGACAGGGGACGAATGAGCAGTTCTTC.

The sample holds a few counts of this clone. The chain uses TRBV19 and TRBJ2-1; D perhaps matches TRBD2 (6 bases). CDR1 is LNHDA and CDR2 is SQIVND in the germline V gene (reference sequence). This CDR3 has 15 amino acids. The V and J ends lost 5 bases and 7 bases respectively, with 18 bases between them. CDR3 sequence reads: CASSGGRVGGNEQFF. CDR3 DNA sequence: TGTGCCAGTAGTGGGGGTCGCGTTGGGGGGAATGAGCAGTTCTTC.

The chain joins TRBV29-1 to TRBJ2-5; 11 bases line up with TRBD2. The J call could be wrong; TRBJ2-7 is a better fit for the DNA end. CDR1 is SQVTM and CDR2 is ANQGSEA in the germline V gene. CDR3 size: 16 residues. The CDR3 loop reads CSVEGGLAASSYEQYF. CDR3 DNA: TGCAGCGTTGAGGGGGGACTAGCGGCGAGCTCCTACGAGCAGTACTTC.

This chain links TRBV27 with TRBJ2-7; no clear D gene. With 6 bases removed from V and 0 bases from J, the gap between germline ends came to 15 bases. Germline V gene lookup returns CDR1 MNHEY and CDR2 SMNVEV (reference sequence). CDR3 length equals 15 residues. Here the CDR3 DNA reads TGTGCCAGCAGCCTAACAGCAAACCCCTCCTACGAGCAGTACTTC. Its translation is CASSLTANPSYEQYF.

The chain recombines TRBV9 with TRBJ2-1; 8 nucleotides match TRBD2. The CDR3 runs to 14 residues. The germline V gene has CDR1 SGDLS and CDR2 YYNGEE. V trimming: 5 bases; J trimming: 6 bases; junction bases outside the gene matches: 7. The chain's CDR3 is CASSPTGTSNEQFF. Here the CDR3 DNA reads TGTGCCAGCAGTCCTACCGGGACTAGCAATGAGCAGTTCTTC.

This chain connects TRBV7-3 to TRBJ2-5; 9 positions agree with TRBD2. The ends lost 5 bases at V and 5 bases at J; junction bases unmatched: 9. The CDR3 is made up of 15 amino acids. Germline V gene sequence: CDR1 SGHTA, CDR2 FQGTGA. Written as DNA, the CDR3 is TGTGCCAGCAGCCTAGGGCGCGCGGGAGGGGAGACCCAGTACTTC. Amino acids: CASSLGRAGGETQYF.

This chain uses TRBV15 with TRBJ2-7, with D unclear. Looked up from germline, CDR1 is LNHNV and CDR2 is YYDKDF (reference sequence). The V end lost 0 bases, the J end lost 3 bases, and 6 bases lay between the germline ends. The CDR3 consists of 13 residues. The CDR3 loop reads CATSRDSNYEQYF. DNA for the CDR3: TGTGCCACCAGCAGAGATAGTAACTACGAGCAGTACTTC.

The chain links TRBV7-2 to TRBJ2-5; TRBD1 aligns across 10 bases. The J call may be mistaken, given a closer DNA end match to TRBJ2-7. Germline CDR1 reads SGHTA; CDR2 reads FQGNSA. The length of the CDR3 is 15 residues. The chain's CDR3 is CASSPAGTGVYEQYF. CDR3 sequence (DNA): TGTGCCAGCAGCCCCGCCGGGACAGGGGTCTACGAGCAGTACTTC.

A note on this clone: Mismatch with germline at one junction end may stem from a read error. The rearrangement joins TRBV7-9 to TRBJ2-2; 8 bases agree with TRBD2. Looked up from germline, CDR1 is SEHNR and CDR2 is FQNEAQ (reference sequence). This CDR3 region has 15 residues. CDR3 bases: TGTTCCAGCAGCTTAGGCTCTAGCGGGACCGGGGAGCTGTTTTTT. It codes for CSSSLGSSGTGELFF.

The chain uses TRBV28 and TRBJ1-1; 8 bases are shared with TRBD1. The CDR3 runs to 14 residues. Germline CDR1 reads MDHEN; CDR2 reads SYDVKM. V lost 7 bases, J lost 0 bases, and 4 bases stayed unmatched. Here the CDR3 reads CASTRTGLNTEAFF. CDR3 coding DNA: TGTGCCAGCACTCGGACAGGGCTGAACACTGAAGCTTTCTTT.

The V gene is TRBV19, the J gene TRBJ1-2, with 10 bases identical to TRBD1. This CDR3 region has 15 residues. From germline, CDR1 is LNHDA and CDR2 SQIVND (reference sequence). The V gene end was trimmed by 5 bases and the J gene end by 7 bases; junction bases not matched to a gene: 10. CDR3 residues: CASSLRDRGAGGYTF. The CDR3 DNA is TGTGCCAGTAGTCTCCGGGACAGGGGAGCTGGTGGCTACACCTTC.

CDR3 nucleotides: TGCGCCAGCAGCCAAGATCCCGGGACAAATGAAGCTTTCTTT. Its protein is CASSQDPGTNEAFF. The genes are TRBV4-3 and TRBJ1-1; perhaps TRBD1 as D (6 bases). CDR3 length: 14 amino acids. Trimming shortened V by 0 bases and J by 7 bases, and 12 bases separated the two germline ends. Germline V gene lookup returns CDR1 LGHNA and CDR2 YSLEER.

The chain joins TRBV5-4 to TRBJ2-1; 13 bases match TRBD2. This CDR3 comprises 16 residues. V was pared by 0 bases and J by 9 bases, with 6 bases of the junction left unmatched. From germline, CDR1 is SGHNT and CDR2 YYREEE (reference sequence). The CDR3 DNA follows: TGTGCCAGCAGCTTGGCCCCGACTAGCGGGAGGAGTGAGCAGTTCTTC. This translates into CASSLAPTSGRSEQFF.

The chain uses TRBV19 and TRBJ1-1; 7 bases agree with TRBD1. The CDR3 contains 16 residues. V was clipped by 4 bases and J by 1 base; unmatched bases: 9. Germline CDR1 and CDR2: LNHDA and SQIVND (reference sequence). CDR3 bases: TGTGCCAGTAGTACGTTCTCAAGACAGGGGAACACTGAAGCTTTCTTT. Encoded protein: CASSTFSRQGNTEAFF.

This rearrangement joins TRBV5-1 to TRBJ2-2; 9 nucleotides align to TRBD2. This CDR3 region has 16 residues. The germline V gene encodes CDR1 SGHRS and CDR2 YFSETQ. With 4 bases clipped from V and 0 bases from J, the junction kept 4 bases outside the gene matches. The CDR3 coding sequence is TGCGCCAGCAGCGTGACTAGCGGTGCGAACACCGGGGAGCTGTTTTTT. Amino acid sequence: CASSVTSGANTGELFF.